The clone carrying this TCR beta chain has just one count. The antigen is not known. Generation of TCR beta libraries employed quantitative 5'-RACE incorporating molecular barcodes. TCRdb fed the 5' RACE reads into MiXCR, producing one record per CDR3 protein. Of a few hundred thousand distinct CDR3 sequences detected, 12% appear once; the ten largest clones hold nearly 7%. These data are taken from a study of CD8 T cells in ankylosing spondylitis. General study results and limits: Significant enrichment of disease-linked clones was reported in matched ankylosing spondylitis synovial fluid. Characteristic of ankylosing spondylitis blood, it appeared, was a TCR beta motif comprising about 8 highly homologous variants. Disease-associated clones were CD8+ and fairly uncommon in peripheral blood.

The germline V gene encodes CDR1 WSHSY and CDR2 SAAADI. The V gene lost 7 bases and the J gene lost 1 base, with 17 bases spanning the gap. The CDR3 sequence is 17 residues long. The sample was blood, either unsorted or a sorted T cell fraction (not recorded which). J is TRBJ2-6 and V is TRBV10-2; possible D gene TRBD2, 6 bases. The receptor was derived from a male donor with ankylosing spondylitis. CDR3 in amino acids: CASTLERAESGANVLTF. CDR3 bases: TGCGCCAGCACTCTGGAGCGGGCCGAATCTGGGGCCAACGTCCTGACTTTC.